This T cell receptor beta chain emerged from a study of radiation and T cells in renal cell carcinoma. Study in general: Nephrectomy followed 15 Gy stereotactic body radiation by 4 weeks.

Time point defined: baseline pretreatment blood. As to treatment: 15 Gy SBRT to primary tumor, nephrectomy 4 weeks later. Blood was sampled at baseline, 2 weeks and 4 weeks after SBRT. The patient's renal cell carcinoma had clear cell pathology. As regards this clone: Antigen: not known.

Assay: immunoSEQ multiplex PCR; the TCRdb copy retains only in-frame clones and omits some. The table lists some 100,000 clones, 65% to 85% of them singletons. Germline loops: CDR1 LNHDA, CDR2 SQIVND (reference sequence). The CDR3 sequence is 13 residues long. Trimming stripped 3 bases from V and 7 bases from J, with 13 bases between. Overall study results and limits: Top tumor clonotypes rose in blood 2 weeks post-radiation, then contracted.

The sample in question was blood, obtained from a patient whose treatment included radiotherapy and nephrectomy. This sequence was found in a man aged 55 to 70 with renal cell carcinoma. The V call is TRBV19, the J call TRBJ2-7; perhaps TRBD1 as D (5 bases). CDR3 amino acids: CASSIRATEEQYF. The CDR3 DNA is TGTGCCAGTAGTATCAGGGCGACAGAGGAGCAGTACTTC.